Below, 29 T cell receptor beta chains from the same sample are listed, as sequenced in a study of blood T cell repertoires in COVID-19. TCRdb keeps only in-frame clones here, not all; method: immunoSEQ multiplex PCR. The data show roughly 330,000 clones, approximately 90% seen once. The sequenced sample was PBMCs or T cells enriched from blood (not recorded which). The receptors derive from a woman aged 18-35 years who had recovered from COVID-19.

The genes are TRBV28 and TRBJ1-5; no reliable D call. CDR3 length: 15 residues. V dropped 2 bases and J dropped 4 bases, with 12 bases sitting between them. Germline V gene lookup returns CDR1 MDHEN and CDR2 SYDVKM. CDR3 sequence (DNA): TGTGCCAGCAGTTTACTCGACTACCGTAATCAGCCCCAGCATTTT. This translates into CASSLLDYRNQPQHF. The variable domain in full, completed from reference TRBV28 and TRBJ1-5, reads DVKVTQSSRYLVKRTGEKVFLECVQDMDHENMFWYRQDPGLGLRLIYFSYDVKMKEKGDIPEGYSVSREKKERFSLILESASTNQTSMYLCASSLLDYRNQPQHFGDGTRLSIL.

This chain joins TRBV28 and TRBJ1-5, with TRBD1 matching 7 bases. The ends lost 2 bases at V and 7 bases at J; junction bases unmatched: 8. CDR1 MDHEN and CDR2 SYDVKM come from the germline V gene. The CDR3 extends over 15 amino acids. CDR3 nucleotide sequence: TGTGCCAGCAGTTTAGAGCAGGGGGAAGGCCAGCCCCAGCATTTT. Amino acids: CASSLEQGEGQPQHF.

This sequence joins TRBV19 and TRBJ1-2; D may be TRBD1 (6 bases). Looked up from germline, CDR1 is LNHDA and CDR2 is SQIVND (reference sequence). The V gene lost 0 bases and the J gene lost 3 bases, with 14 bases spanning the gap. There are 16 residues in the CDR3. The chain's CDR3 is CASSIDHRTADYGYTF. For the CDR3, the DNA is TGTGCCAGTAGTATAGATCATCGGACAGCCGACTATGGCTACACCTTC.

The chain employs TRBV10-3 and TRBJ2-1, with 7 bases fitting TRBD2. V shed 7 bases and J 7 bases; nucleotides not matched to a gene: 13. The CDR3 has 15 residues. CDR1 ENHRY and CDR2 SYGVKD come from the germline V gene. The CDR3 sequence: CAINNPGRGGNEQFF. The DNA of the CDR3 is TGTGCCATCAACAACCCGGGGAGGGGTGGGAATGAGCAGTTCTTC.

This chain uses TRBV28 with TRBJ1-2, with 8 nucleotides matching TRBD1. From germline, CDR1 is MDHEN and CDR2 SYDVKM. The CDR3 loop spans 17 amino acids. Trimming at V came to 7 bases and at J to 3 bases, leaving 16 bases not matched to a gene. This chain's CDR3 is CASIKRTGGLGDYGYTF. The CDR3 DNA is TGTGCCAGCATCAAACGAACAGGGGGTTTGGGGGACTATGGCTACACCTTC.

The CDR3 here is CASSQGDRGGSNYGYTF. The CDR3 bases are TGTGCCAGCAGCCAAGGCGACCGAGGGGGATCTAACTATGGCTACACCTTC. V is TRBV3-1 (or the pseudogene TRBV3-2) and J is TRBJ1-2; D possibly corresponds to TRBD1 (6 bases). V was pared by 1 base and J by 0 bases, with 15 bases between. The V gene's germline CDR1 is LGHDT and CDR2 YNNKEL (reference sequence). The CDR3 consists of 17 residues.

This chain links TRBV5-1 with TRBJ2-1, with 7 bases lining up with TRBD2. The CDR3 totals 15 residues. V was clipped by 2 bases and J by 2 bases; unmatched bases: 4. Germline values: CDR1 SGHRS, CDR2 YFSETQ. The DNA of the CDR3 is TGCGCCAGCAGCTTACTAGCGCAGACCTACAATGAGCAGTTCTTC. Its translation is CASSLLAQTYNEQFF.

This clone was seen once. The chain carries TRBV2 and TRBJ2-2; 8 nucleotides agree with TRBD2. The CDR3 totals 14 residues. CDR1 SNHLY and CDR2 FYNNEI come from the germline V gene. The V and J ends lost 8 bases and 1 base, in that order; junction bases with no gene match: 3. CDR3 sequence reads: CASLLAGNTGELFF. CDR3 DNA sequence: TGTGCCAGCCTTCTAGCGGGGAACACCGGGGAGCTGTTTTTT.

The rearrangement joins TRBV13 to TRBJ2-1; unclear D gene. The CDR3 runs to 18 residues. V was trimmed by 2 bases and J by 1 base, leaving 18 bases between them. Germline V lookup: CDR1 PRHDT, CDR2 FYEKMQ (reference sequence). The CDR3 here is CASSLFQALEKSYNEQFF. The CDR3, as DNA: TGTGCCAGCAGCTTATTCCAGGCTTTGGAAAAATCCTACAATGAGCAGTTCTTC.

J is TRBJ2-1 and V is TRBV7-6; 8 positions match TRBD2. Germline values: CDR1 SGHVS, CDR2 FNYEAQ. V lost 2 bases, J lost 9 bases, and 12 bases stayed unmatched. The CDR3 length is 16 residues. CDR3 bases: TGTGCCAGCAGCTTATCCTCACTAGCGGTTATGGGTGAGCAGTTCTTC. This gives the protein CASSLSSLAVMGEQFF.

This chain uses TRBV7-9 with TRBJ2-7; D unclear. The V and J ends lost 6 bases and 6 bases respectively, with 18 bases between them. The CDR3 is made up of 14 amino acids. Germline CDR1 is SEHNR and CDR2 is FQNEAQ (reference sequence). DNA for the CDR3: TGTGCCAGCAGTCTATCCGGCGGCGGTGGCGAGCAGTACTTC. Protein: CASSLSGGGGEQYF.

This chain connects TRBV28 to TRBJ1-1, with 7 bases identical to TRBD1. CDR3 length: 14 amino acids. The germline V gene has CDR1 MDHEN and CDR2 SYDVKM. V was clipped by 5 bases and J by 3 bases; unmatched bases: 6. The CDR3 coding sequence is TGTGCCAGCAGTCCTTCCGACAGGGACACTGAAGCTTTCTTT. The encoded protein is CASSPSDRDTEAFF.

This clone came up a few times. V usage is TRBV19 and J usage is TRBJ1-5; 10 nucleotides line up with TRBD1. CDR1 is LNHDA and CDR2 is SQIVND in the germline V gene (reference sequence). The CDR3 totals 13 residues. Trimming took 7 bases from V and 5 from J; bases not matched to a gene: 2. The CDR3 region has the DNA TGTGCCAGTAAGGACAGGGGGGATCAGCCCCAGCATTTT. Translation: CASKDRGDQPQHF.

The chain combines TRBV27 with TRBJ2-5; TRBD2 might be the D (6 bases). V was trimmed by 2 bases and J by 4 bases, leaving 14 bases between them. This CDR3 region has 15 residues. In germline, CDR1 is MNHEY, CDR2 SMNVEV (reference sequence). CDR3 residues: CASSLTDYAGETQYF. The CDR3 coding sequence is TGTGCCAGCAGTTTAACGGACTACGCAGGAGAGACCCAGTACTTC.

The chain couples TRBV15 to TRBJ2-5; 8 bases fit TRBD1. Germline assignment: CDR1 LNHNV and CDR2 YYDKDF (reference sequence). This CDR3 has 21 residues. V was clipped by 4 bases and J by 5 bases; unmatched bases: 27. The CDR3 loop reads CATSNPGGPVNRQGRGETQYF. CDR3 sequence (DNA): TGTGCCACCAGCAACCCAGGGGGCCCAGTAAACCGACAGGGCCGAGGGGAGACCCAGTACTTC.

The rearrangement links TRBV10-3 to TRBJ1-4, with D possibly TRBD1 on 6 matching bases. The CDR3 is 13 residues long. The germline CDR1 and CDR2 sequences are ENHRY and SYGVKD. The germline V and J ends were trimmed by 8 bases and 3 bases, with 10 bases remaining between them. CDR3: CAIGGQSNEKLFF. The CDR3 bases are TGTGCCATCGGCGGACAGTCTAATGAAAAACTGTTTTTT.

This sequence joins TRBV6-4 and TRBJ1-5; perhaps TRBD1 as D (5 bases). The V end was cut by 10 bases, the J end by 3 bases, with 22 bases between. CDR1 and CDR2 from the germline V gene are MRHNA and SNTAGT. The CDR3 loop spans 16 amino acids. CDR3 coding DNA: TGTGCCACTAGGGTCTGGGGGGGGGTATTCAATCAGCCCCAGCATTTT. This gives the protein CATRVWGGVFNQPQHF.

The genes are TRBV6-6 and TRBJ2-7; D unclear. V lost 5 bases, J lost 0 bases, and 8 bases lay in between. In germline, CDR1 is MNHNY, CDR2 SVGAGI (reference sequence). The CDR3 sequence is 13 residues long. The CDR3 DNA reads TGTGCCAGCAGTCAAGCGAGCTCCTACGAGCAGTACTTC. Amino acid sequence: CASSQASSYEQYF.

The J gene is TRBJ2-3, the V gene TRBV7-3; 7 nucleotides match TRBD2. V lost 4 bases and J lost 3; bases outside the gene matches: 10. CDR1 and CDR2 from the germline V gene are SGHTA and FQGTGA. This CDR3 has 16 residues. In DNA, the CDR3 is TGTGCCAGCAGCTCTCAGCGGGGAAGTTTTACAGATACGCAGTATTTT. This encodes CASSSQRGSFTDTQYF.

As regards this clone: Other nucleotide sequences from this sample produce the same CDR3. The genes are TRBV18 and TRBJ1-4, with D uncertain. V was pared by 2 bases and J by 0 bases, with 7 bases between. The CDR3 extends over 15 amino acids. Germline-derived CDR1 and CDR2 are KGHSH and LQKENI. CDR3 bases: TGTGCCAGCTCACCAACCGGGGCAACTAATGAAAAACTGTTTTTT. Its protein is CASSPTGATNEKLFF.

The sample holds one count of this clone. The rearrangement links TRBV10-2 to TRBJ1-3; D is ambiguous. The germline gives CDR1 WSHSY, CDR2 SAAADI. The CDR3 is 15 residues long. V was trimmed by 0 bases and J by 4 bases, leaving 10 bases between them. This chain's CDR3 is CASSESEGSGNTIYF. The CDR3 nucleotides are TGCGCCAGCAGTGAGTCGGAGGGCTCCGGAAACACCATATATTTT.

The genes are TRBV3-1 (or the pseudogene TRBV3-2) and TRBJ1-1; 9 bases fit TRBD1. The CDR3 runs 14 residues. V lost 4 bases and J lost 7; bases outside the gene matches: 7. Per the germline V gene, CDR1 is LGHDT and CDR2 is YNNKEL (reference sequence). CDR3 region: CASSPGQGRGEAFF. In DNA form, the CDR3 reads TGTGCCAGCAGCCCCGGACAGGGGAGAGGTGAAGCTTTCTTT.

The CDR3 sequence is CASSLDPLSYEQYF. CDR3 sequence (DNA): TGCGCCAGCAGCTTGGATCCCCTCTCCTACGAGCAGTACTTC. The rearrangement links TRBV5-1 to TRBJ2-7; D is ambiguous. Germline V CDR1 and CDR2: SGHRS, YFSETQ. This CDR3 contains 14 residues. V was clipped by 0 bases and J by 0 bases, with 7 bases between them.

The chain combines TRBV7-9 with TRBJ1-5, with D maybe TRBD1 (6 bases). This CDR3 comprises 14 residues. Germline lookup yields CDR1 SEHNR and CDR2 FQNEAQ (reference sequence). V lost 4 bases to trimming and J lost 3 bases, with 10 bases between them. The CDR3 loop reads CASSSQGFNQPQHF. CDR3 coding DNA: TGTGCCAGCAGCTCACAGGGCTTCAATCAGCCCCAGCATTTT.

The chain joins TRBV7-8 to TRBJ1-2; a weak D match, TRBD1 (6 bases). The CDR3 spans 16 residues. Germline V gene lookup returns CDR1 SGHVS and CDR2 FQNEAQ. Trimming shortened V by 5 bases and J by 0 bases, and 16 bases separated the two germline ends. The CDR3 sequence: CASSPGIGQTNYGYTF. The CDR3 bases are TGTGCCAGCAGCCCAGGAATCGGACAGACTAACTATGGCTACACCTTC.

The rearrangement uses TRBV7-3 and TRBJ2-6; 7 bases match TRBD1. The CDR3 is 16 amino acids. V was clipped by 5 bases and J by 0 bases; unmatched bases: 4. Germline V gene data show CDR1 as SGHTA and CDR2 as FQGTGA. CDR3 DNA sequence: TGTGCCAGCAGCCCGGGACAGTTCTCTGGGGCCAACGTCCTGACTTTC. It specifies CASSPGQFSGANVLTF.

This clone has only one observation. The genes are TRBV7-2 and TRBJ1-1; TRBD1 is a possible D gene (5 bases). CDR1 is SGHTA and CDR2 is FQGNSA in the germline V gene. Trimming left V 6 bases short and J 2 bases short, with 25 bases between. This CDR3 has 18 amino acids. The CDR3 DNA reads TGTGCCAGCAGTAGGTTGACAGCGTTTATACGACGAAACACTGAAGCTTTCTTT. Translation gives CASSRLTAFIRRNTEAFF.

The CDR3 nucleotides are TGTGCCAGCAGTGAACTAAACATTCAGTACTTC. Translation: CASSELNIQYF. The gene calls are TRBV25-1 and TRBJ2-4; no clear D. V dropped 2 bases and J dropped 6 bases, with 2 bases sitting between them. Germline V lookup: CDR1 MGHDK, CDR2 SYGVNS. The CDR3 contains 11 residues. The full variable domain, with the rest looked up from reference TRBV25-1 and TRBJ2-4, is EADIYQTPRYLVIGTGKKITLECSQTMGHDKMYWYQQDPGMELHLIHYSYGVNSTEKGDLSSESTVSRIRTEHFPLTLESARPSHTSQYLCASSELNIQYFGAGTRLSVL.

The CDR3 region has the DNA TGCGCCAGCAGCTTAGAAGGGTGGAGGAGCACTGAAGCTTTCTTT. Translating it yields CASSLEGWRSTEAFF. The rearrangement joins TRBV5-1 to TRBJ1-1; no firm D call. Germline CDR1 is SGHRS and CDR2 is YFSETQ. The CDR3 totals 15 residues. V was clipped by 2 bases and J by 4 bases, with 15 bases between them.